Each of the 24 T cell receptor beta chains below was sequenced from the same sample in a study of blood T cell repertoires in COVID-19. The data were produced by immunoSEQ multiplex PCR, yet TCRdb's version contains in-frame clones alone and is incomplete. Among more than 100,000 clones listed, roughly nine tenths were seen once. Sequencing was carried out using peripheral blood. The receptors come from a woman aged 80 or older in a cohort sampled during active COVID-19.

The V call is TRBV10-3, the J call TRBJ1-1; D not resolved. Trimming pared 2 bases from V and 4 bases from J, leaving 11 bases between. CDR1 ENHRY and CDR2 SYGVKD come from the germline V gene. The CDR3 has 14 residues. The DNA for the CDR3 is TGTGCCATCAGTGAGGTTGGTTCGGGCACTGAAGCTTTCTTT. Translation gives CAISEVGSGTEAFF.

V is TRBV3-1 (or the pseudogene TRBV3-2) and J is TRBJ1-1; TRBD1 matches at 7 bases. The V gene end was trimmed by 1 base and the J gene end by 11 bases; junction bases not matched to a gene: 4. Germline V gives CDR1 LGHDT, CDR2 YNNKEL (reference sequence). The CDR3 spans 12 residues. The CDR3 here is CASSQGQGGAFF. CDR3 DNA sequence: TGTGCCAGCAGCCAAGGACAGGGTGGCGCTTTCTTT.

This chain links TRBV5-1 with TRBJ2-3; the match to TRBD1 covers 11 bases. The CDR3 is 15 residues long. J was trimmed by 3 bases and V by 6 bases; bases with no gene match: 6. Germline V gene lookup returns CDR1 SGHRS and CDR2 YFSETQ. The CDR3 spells CASTGQGDWTDTQYF. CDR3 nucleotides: TGCGCCAGCACGGGACAGGGGGACTGGACAGATACGCAGTATTTT.

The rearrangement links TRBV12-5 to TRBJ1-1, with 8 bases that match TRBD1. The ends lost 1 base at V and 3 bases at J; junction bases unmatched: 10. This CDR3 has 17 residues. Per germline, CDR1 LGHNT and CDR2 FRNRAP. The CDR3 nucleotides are TGTGCTAGTGGTTTGGGCCACAGGGGGGTGAGTGACACTGAAGCTTTCTTT. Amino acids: CASGLGHRGVSDTEAFF.

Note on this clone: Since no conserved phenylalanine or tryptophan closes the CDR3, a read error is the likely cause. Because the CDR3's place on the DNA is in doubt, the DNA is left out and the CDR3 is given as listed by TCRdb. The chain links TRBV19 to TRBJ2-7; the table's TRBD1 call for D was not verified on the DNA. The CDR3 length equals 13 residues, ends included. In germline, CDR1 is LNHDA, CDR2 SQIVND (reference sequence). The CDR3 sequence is CASSIGDTLTPVL.

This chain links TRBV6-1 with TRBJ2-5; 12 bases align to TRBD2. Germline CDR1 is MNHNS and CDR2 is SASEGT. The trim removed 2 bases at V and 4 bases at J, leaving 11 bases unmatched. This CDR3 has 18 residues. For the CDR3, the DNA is TGTGCCAGCAGTGAATTAGCTAGCGGGGGGGCCGGAGGAGAGACCCAGTACTTC. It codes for CASSELASGGAGGETQYF.

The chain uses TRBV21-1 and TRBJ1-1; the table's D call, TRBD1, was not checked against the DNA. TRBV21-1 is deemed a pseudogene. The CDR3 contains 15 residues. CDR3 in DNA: TGTGCCAGCAGCAAAGAGGGACAGGTTTATTTCGGGGCTTTCTTT. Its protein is CASSKEGQVYFGAFF.

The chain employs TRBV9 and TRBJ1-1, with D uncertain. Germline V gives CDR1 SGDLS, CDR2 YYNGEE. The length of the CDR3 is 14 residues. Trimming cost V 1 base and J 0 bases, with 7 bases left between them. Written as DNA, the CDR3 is TGTGCCAGCAGCGTATCTATGATGAACACTGAAGCTTTCTTT. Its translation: CASSVSMMNTEAFF.

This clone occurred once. Here the CDR3 reads CASSQTGAGNTIYF. The CDR3 region has the DNA TGTGCCAGCAGTCAAACAGGGGCTGGAAACACCATATATTTT. The chain combines TRBV6-5 with TRBJ1-3; TRBD1 matches 7 bases. Per germline, CDR1 MNHEY and CDR2 SVGAGI. Trimming at V came to 5 bases and at J to 2 bases, leaving 3 bases not matched to a gene. The CDR3 loop spans 14 amino acids.

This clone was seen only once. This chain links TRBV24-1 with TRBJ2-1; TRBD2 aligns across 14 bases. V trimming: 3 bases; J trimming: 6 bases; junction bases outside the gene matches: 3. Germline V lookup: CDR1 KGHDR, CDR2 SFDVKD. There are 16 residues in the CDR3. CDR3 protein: CATSDPGLAGGNEQFF. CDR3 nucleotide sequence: TGTGCCACCAGTGATCCCGGACTAGCGGGGGGCAATGAGCAGTTCTTC.

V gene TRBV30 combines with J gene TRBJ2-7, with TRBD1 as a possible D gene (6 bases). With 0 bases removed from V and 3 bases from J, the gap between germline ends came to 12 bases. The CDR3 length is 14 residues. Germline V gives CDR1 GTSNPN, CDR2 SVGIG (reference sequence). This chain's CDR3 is CAWSVNRVDYEQYF. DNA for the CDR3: TGTGCCTGGAGTGTAAACAGGGTAGACTACGAGCAGTACTTC.

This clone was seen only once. The CDR3 nucleotides read TGTGCCAGCAGTGGCCGGGACAGGGCCTACGAGCAGTACTTC. Translation gives CASSGRDRAYEQYF. This chain joins TRBV27 and TRBJ2-7; 9 positions agree with TRBD1. The CDR3 consists of 14 residues. Unmatched junction bases numbered 4, after V lost 5 bases and J lost 2 bases. The germline V gene encodes CDR1 MNHEY and CDR2 SMNVEV (reference sequence).

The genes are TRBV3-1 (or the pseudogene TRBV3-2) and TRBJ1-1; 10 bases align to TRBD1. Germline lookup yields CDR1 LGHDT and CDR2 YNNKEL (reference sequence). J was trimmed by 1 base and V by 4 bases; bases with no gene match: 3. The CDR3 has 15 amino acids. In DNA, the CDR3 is TGTGCCAGCAGCCGGGACAGGGGTCCGAACACTGAAGCTTTCTTT. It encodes CASSRDRGPNTEAFF.

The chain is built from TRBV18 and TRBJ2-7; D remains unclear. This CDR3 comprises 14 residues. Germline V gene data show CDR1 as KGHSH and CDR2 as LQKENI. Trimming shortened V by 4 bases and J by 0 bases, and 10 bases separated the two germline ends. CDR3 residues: CASSLQRSSYEQYF. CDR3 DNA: TGTGCCAGCTCACTGCAGCGAAGCTCCTACGAGCAGTACTTC.

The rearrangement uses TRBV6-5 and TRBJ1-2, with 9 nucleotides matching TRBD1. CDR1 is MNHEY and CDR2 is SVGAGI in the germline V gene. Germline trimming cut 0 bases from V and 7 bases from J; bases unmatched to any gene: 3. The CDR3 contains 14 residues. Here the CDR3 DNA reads TGTGCCAGCAGTTACTCACAGGGGGCGGTTGGCTACACCTTC. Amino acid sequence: CASSYSQGAVGYTF.

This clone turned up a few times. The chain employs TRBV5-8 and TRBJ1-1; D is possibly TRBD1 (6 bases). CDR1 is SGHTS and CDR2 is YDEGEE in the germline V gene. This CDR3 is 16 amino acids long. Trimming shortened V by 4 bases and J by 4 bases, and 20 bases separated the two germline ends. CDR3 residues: CASSLWGPTSSTEAFF. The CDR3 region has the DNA TGTGCCAGCAGCCTCTGGGGGCCCACGAGCAGCACTGAAGCTTTCTTT.

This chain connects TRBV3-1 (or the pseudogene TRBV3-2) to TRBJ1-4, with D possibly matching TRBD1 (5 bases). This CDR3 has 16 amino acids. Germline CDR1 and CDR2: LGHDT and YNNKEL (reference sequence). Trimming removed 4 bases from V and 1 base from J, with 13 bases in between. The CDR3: CASSLFGGGTNEKLFF. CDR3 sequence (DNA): TGTGCCAGCAGCCTCTTTGGGGGAGGAACTAATGAAAAACTGTTTTTT.

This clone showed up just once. The CDR3: CASSPGAAPDTQYF. The CDR3 DNA is TGTGCCAGCTCACCAGGGGCGGCACCAGATACGCAGTATTTT. V gene TRBV18 combines with J gene TRBJ2-3, with D tentatively TRBD1 (5 bases). V lost 2 bases to trimming and J lost 4 bases, with 10 bases between them. This CDR3 has 14 amino acids. The germline V gene encodes CDR1 KGHSH and CDR2 LQKENI.

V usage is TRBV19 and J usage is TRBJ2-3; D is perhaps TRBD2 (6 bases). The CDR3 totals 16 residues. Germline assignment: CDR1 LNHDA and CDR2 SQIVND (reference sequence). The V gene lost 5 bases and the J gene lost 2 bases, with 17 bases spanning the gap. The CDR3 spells CASSPSASAPTDTQYF. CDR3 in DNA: TGTGCCAGTAGTCCCTCAGCTAGCGCCCCCACAGATACGCAGTATTTT.

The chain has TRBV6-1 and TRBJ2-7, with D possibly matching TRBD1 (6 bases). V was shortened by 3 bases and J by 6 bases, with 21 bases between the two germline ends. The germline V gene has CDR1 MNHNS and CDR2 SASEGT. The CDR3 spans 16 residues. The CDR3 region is CASSDSQSGESREQYF. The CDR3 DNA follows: TGTGCCAGCAGTGATTCCCAATCAGGGGAGTCGCGCGAGCAGTACTTC.

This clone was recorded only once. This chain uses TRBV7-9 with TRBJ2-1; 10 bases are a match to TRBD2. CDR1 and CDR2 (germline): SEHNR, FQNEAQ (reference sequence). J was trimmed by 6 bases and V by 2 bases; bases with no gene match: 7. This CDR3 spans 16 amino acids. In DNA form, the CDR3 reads TGTGCCAGCAGCTTATCCCTCAGCGGGGGGGCCAATGAGCAGTTCTTC. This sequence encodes CASSLSLSGGANEQFF.

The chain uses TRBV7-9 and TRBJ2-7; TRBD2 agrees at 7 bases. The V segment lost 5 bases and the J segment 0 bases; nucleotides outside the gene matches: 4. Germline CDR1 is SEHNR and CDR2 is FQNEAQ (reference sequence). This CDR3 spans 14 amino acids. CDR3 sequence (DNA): TGTGCCAGCAGCCTAGGGAGGGTCTCCTACGAGCAGTACTTC. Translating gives CASSLGRVSYEQYF.

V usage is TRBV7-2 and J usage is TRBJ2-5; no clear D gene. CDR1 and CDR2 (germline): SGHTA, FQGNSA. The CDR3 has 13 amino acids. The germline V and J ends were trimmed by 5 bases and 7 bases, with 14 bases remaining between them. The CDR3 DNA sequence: TGTGCCAGCAGCCACCCCCAACTTGGGACCCAGTACTTC. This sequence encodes CASSHPQLGTQYF.

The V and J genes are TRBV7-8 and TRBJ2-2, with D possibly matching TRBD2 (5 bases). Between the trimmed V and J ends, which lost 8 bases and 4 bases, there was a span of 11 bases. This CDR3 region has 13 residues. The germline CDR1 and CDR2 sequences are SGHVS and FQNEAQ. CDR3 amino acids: CASGERSTGELFF. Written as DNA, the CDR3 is TGTGCCAGCGGCGAGCGGTCCACCGGGGAGCTGTTTTTT.